This T cell receptor (beta chain) was documented in a study of neoadjuvant anti-PD-1 for oral cavity cancer (dated by TCRdb to about 2021). Looking at the study overall: Three to four biweekly doses of nivolumab at 3 mg/kg were mostly administered to patients before curative-intent surgical resection. Patients without progression received a fourth nivolumab dose around day 43 and underwent definitive surgical resection on days 50-56. Patients with complete response, partial response or stable disease by RECIST 1.1 were defined as responders, whereas patients with progression were defined as non-responders. An approximately 33% response rate was observed in the parent correlative cohort, in which around 12 patients were included.

In the paper's terms, the time point label means: after neoadjuvant nivolumab, at surgical resection. None of the patients had received prior systemic or radiation treatment, and all were newly diagnosed with stage II-IVA oral cavity squamous cell carcinoma. The cohort was made up of patients with locally advanced, HPV-negative oral cavity squamous cell carcinoma. Peripheral blood mononuclear cells were analyzed directly and were not maintained or expanded in culture. The samples were obtained from a longitudinal correlative study of a single-arm phase II trial testing neoadjuvant nivolumab in oral cavity squamous cell carcinoma. Genomic DNA-based TCRbeta sequencing was performed on subject-matched pre- and post-treatment PBMCs and tumors from three responders and three non-responders. Peripheral blood mononuclear cells were collected before nivolumab treatment and again after treatment, at the time of surgery. Genomic DNA was isolated from PBMCs using the Maxwell RSC DNA from Cells kit.

CDR1 and CDR2, looked up from the germline V gene (reference sequence), are MNHNY and SVGAGI. V is pruned by 5 bases and J by 4 bases, leaving 6 bases of the junction without a gene match. From the cysteine up to the phenylalanine, the CDR3 has a length of 14 residues. The kept DNA is CDR3 alone, 42 bases in frame from the first base. The full study reports these points: Only a few patients per response group were included in the TCR analyses, and larger cohorts for validation were called for by the authors. After neoadjuvant nivolumab, T cell clonality (Gini index) in PBMCs was significantly higher in non-responders than in responders. Higher pretreatment blood TCRbeta clonality and lower post-treatment tumor TCRbeta clonality were correlated with higher pretreatment blood Treg/Th17 ratios.

For deep sequencing, each PBMC sample was run in six replicates, with libraries mostly built from roughly 460 ng of input genomic DNA. The immunoSEQ hsTCRbeta kit was used to prepare TCRbeta libraries, following the manufacturer's instructions. Sequencing of the completed libraries took place using an Illumina NovaSeq 6000 S4 flow cell after they had been pooled to about 3 nM. Turning to the authors' computational methods: Raw data preprocessing and quality control were performed with the immunoSEQ Analyzer. The analysis was restricted to productive rearrangements, with each unique CDR3 amino acid sequence defining a clonotype. Repertoire clonality was estimated as the Gini-Simpson index, which was computed with the R package tcR. Student's t test was used to compare Gini indices, and Pearson correlation was used to assess associations with tumor size change. What TCRdb holds here is the immuneACCESS table cut down to in-frame rearrangements. Part of the clones is not present; checked against another copy, under half of the missing clones reflect an unresolved V gene, and the others are unexplained. V and J calls and clone size come straight from that table; D and trimming were deduced from the DNA. This sample has 73,000 or so clones in its table, and around 83% of those were observed once. The top ten clonotypes cover around 3.2% of the sample.

With regard to this clone: The antigen it recognizes is unknown. Base qualities are not at hand, and no much larger clone is one base apart.

The rearrangement joined TRBV6-6 to TRBJ2-7, with 9 bases aligning to TRBD1. The sequence was collected from a person between 35 and 79 years old with oral cavity squamous cell carcinoma. Specimen: PBMCs, collected after nivolumab (anti-PD-1) treatment. In nucleotide form, the sequence is TGTGCCAGCAGTACTGGACAGGGGACGTACGAGCAGTACTTC. Its product reads: CASSTGQGTYEQYF.